These T cell receptor beta chains were read from a single sample in a study of blood T cells in healthy people across ages. TCRdb analysed the 5' RACE reads with MiXCR anew, one entry per CDR3 protein. The sample gives 1.5 million to 2 million distinct CDR3 sequences, approximately 30% of which show up once; less than 9.5% is in the top ten. Sequenced sample: blood. All receptors come from a woman in her 30s in good health. Both conserved end residues are trimmed from each CDR3. Expanded clones get a size class; other rows say once, few or many, or leave the size out.

J gene: TRBJ1-1; V gene: TRBV6-5; clone size: few; CDR3 protein: ASSLSPPGYTEAF
J gene: TRBJ2-1; V gene: TRBV20-1; clone size: .; CDR3 protein: SATPRTSDNEQF
J gene: TRBJ2-2; V gene: TRBV7-2; clone size: .; CDR3 protein: ASSFTGTRNTGELF
J gene: TRBJ2-4; V gene: TRBV6-5; clone size: many; CDR3 protein: ASSYGRGSLNIQY
J gene: TRBJ2-5; V gene: TRBV5-6; clone size: .; CDR3 protein: ASSLEGNWETQY
J gene: TRBJ2-5; V gene: TRBV6-2/TRBV6-3; clone size: .; CDR3 protein: ASSYSTSGIETQY
J gene: TRBJ2-1; V gene: TRBV29-1; clone size: few; CDR3 protein: SVGVWSYEQF
J gene: TRBJ2-1; V gene: TRBV5-1; clone size: .; CDR3 protein: ASSISGRSSYNEQF
J gene: TRBJ1-2; V gene: TRBV29-1; clone size: many; CDR3 protein: STRGENYGYT
J gene: TRBJ1-2; V gene: TRBV12-3/TRBV12-4; clone size: .; CDR3 protein: ASSLSAGYDGYT
J gene: TRBJ2-7; V gene: TRBV20-1; clone size: many; CDR3 protein: SARERNRDYEQY
J gene: TRBJ2-5; V gene: TRBV5-1; clone size: .; CDR3 protein: ASSHLQGTETQY
J gene: TRBJ2-1; V gene: TRBV6-2/TRBV6-3; clone size: few; CDR3 protein: ASSPEGKIYNEQF
J gene: TRBJ2-3; V gene: TRBV7-2; clone size: .; CDR3 protein: ASSFFRGDTDTQY
J gene: TRBJ2-7; V gene: TRBV10-3; clone size: .; CDR3 protein: AITEGLAESYEQY
J gene: TRBJ1-4; V gene: TRBV7-2; clone size: .; CDR3 protein: ASSLYPATNEKLF
J gene: TRBJ2-2; V gene: TRBV7-9; clone size: few; CDR3 protein: ASSSGTGVGPGELF
J gene: TRBJ2-5; V gene: TRBV5-6; clone size: .; CDR3 protein: ASSPVGSTQETQY
J gene: TRBJ1-2; V gene: TRBV14; clone size: .; CDR3 protein: ASSESSTGHNGYT
J gene: TRBJ1-1; V gene: TRBV10-3; clone size: few; CDR3 protein: AISETGDTEAF
J gene: TRBJ2-2; V gene: TRBV24-1; clone size: .; CDR3 protein: ATSSTGTVYGELF
J gene: TRBJ1-4; V gene: TRBV15; clone size: .; CDR3 protein: ATSRDRKGGEKLF
J gene: TRBJ2-7; V gene: TRBV20-1; clone size: .; CDR3 protein: SAPPGAGVIEQY
J gene: TRBJ1-2; V gene: TRBV12-3/TRBV12-4; clone size: once; CDR3 protein: ASSRPGIASTGYGYT
J gene: TRBJ2-7; V gene: TRBV7-2; clone size: many; CDR3 protein: ASSLGPAGRTAPYEQY
J gene: TRBJ2-1; V gene: TRBV5-5; clone size: few; CDR3 protein: ASSRPPGQGNEQF
J gene: TRBJ2-3; V gene: TRBV29-1; clone size: many; CDR3 protein: SVPTRGQARRDTQY
J gene: TRBJ1-5; V gene: TRBV6-6; clone size: .; CDR3 protein: ASSYGAETYSNQPQH
J gene: TRBJ1-1; V gene: TRBV14; clone size: once; CDR3 protein: ASSRKTANTEAF
J gene: TRBJ1-1; V gene: TRBV7-9; clone size: once; CDR3 protein: ASGVYRGQTTEAF
J gene: TRBJ2-5; V gene: TRBV24-1; clone size: .; CDR3 protein: ATSTKFGGGPLDYNEQY
J gene: TRBJ2-1; V gene: TRBV5-1; clone size: .; CDR3 protein: ASSLAGGMVKF
J gene: TRBJ1-4; V gene: TRBV27; clone size: few; CDR3 protein: ASSLWGPNEKLF
J gene: .; V gene: TRBV10-2; clone size: few; CDR3 protein: ASSLTGVGQETQF
J gene: TRBJ2-1; V gene: TRBV12-3/TRBV12-4; clone size: .; CDR3 protein: ASVNGHGNEQF
J gene: TRBJ2-4; V gene: TRBV28; clone size: few; CDR3 protein: ASSPRDRGGIQY
J gene: TRBJ2-7; V gene: TRBV29-1; clone size: few; CDR3 protein: SVFSAELTYEQY
J gene: TRBJ2-7; V gene: TRBV25-1; clone size: .; CDR3 protein: ASSYPDPLGEQY
J gene: TRBJ2-4; V gene: TRBV20-1; clone size: many; CDR3 protein: SASGRGNIQY
J gene: TRBJ2-1; V gene: TRBV29-1; clone size: .; CDR3 protein: SALTSGRGEQF
J gene: TRBJ1-1; V gene: TRBV18; clone size: .; CDR3 protein: ASSPSRHLNTEAF
J gene: TRBJ2-1; V gene: TRBV21-1; clone size: few; CDR3 protein: ASTMGSDQTYNEQF
J gene: TRBJ2-7; V gene: TRBV7-8; clone size: .; CDR3 protein: TSSTGQSSYEQY
J gene: TRBJ1-4; V gene: TRBV6-5; clone size: once; CDR3 protein: VSSSRRTTNEKLF
J gene: TRBJ2-1; V gene: TRBV6-4; clone size: many; CDR3 protein: ASSDGGGEGDEQF
J gene: TRBJ2-7; V gene: TRBV10-1; clone size: .; CDR3 protein: ASSESSGNSYEQY
J gene: TRBJ1-2; V gene: TRBV12-3/TRBV12-4; clone size: .; CDR3 protein: ASRIDGGTAGYT
J gene: TRBJ2-7; V gene: TRBV20-1; clone size: .; CDR3 protein: SAWQTSGRVSYEQY
J gene: TRBJ2-7; V gene: TRBV20-1; clone size: .; CDR3 protein: SARDQQRRRHEQY
J gene: TRBJ1-1; V gene: TRBV12-3/TRBV12-4; clone size: few; CDR3 protein: ASSPAGKYEAF
J gene: TRBJ1-2; V gene: TRBV2; clone size: .; CDR3 protein: ASIVRRDYGYT
J gene: TRBJ1-2; V gene: TRBV30; clone size: .; CDR3 protein: AWSGAGYT
J gene: TRBJ2-1; V gene: TRBV6-6; clone size: many; CDR3 protein: ASSYSAGGDEQF
J gene: .; V gene: TRBV15; clone size: .; CDR3 protein: ATGREGGGTQY
J gene: TRBJ1-1; V gene: TRBV30; clone size: .; CDR3 protein: ARKDREAF
J gene: TRBJ1-1; V gene: TRBV28; clone size: .; CDR3 protein: ASSFWEGNTEAF
J gene: TRBJ2-1; V gene: TRBV10-3; clone size: few; CDR3 protein: AISESPFNEQF
J gene: TRBJ2-1; V gene: TRBV12-3/TRBV12-4; clone size: few; CDR3 protein: ASSLRFEQF